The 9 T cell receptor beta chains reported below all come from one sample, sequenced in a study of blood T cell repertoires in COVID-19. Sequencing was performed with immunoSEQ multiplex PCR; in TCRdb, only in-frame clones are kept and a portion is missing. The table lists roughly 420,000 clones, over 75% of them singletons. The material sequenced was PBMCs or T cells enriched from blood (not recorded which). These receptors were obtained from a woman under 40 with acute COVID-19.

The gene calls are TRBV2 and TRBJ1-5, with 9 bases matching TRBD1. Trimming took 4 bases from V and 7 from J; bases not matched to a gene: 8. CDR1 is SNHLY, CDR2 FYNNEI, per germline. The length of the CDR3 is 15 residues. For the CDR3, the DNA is TGTGCCAGCAGTGGAGGGACAGGGAAGGGGCAGCCCCAGCATTTT. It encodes CASSGGTGKGQPQHF.

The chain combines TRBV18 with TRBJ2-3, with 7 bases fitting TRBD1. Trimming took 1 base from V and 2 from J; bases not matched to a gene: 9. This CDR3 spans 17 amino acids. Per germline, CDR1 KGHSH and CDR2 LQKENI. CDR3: CASSPLPRDSYTDTQYF. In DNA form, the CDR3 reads TGTGCCAGCTCACCACTACCGAGGGACAGTTACACAGATACGCAGTATTTT.

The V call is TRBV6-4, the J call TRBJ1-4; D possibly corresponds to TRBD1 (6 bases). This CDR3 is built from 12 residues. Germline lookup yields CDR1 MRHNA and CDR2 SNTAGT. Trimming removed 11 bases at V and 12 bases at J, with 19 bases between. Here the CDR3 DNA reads TGTGCCTACCTCGGACAGATCCCTCAACTGTTTTTT. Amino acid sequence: CAYLGQIPQLFF.

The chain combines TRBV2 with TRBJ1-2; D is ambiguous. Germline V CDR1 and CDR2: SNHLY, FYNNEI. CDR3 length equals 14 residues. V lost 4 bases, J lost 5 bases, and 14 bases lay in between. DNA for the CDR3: TGTGCCAGCAGTGGGGGTTCGGGATGGTATGGCTACACCTTC. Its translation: CASSGGSGWYGYTF.

CDR3 nucleotides: TGTGCCAGCAGTGCTACACCGGGATCCTGGGGCACCGGGGAGCTGTTTTTT. Its translation: CASSATPGSWGTGELFF. The genes are TRBV6-4 and TRBJ2-2; perhaps TRBD2 as D (5 bases). This CDR3 is built from 17 residues. V was cut by 4 bases and J by 4 bases, with 19 bases left in between. The germline V gene encodes CDR1 MRHNA and CDR2 SNTAGT.

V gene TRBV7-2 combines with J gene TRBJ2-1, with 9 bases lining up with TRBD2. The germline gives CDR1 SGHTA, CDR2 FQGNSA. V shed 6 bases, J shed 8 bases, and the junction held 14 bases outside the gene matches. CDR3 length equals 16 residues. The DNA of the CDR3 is TGTGCCAGCAGTCCCGACTTGCGGGGGGGCAGGTATGAGCAGTTCTTC. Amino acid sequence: CASSPDLRGGRYEQFF. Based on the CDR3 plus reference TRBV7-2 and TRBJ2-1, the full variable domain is GAGVSQSPSNKVTEKGKDVELRCDPISGHTALYWYRQSLGQGLEFLIYFQGNSAPDKSGLPSDRFSAERTGGSVSTLTIQRTQQEDSAVYLCASSPDLRGGRYEQFFGPGTRLTVL.

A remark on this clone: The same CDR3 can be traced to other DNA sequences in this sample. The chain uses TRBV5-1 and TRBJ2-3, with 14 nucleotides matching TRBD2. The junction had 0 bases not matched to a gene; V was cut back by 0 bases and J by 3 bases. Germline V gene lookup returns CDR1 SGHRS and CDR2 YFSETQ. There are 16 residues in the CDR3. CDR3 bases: TGCGCCAGCAGCTTGGGACTAGCGGGGGGGACAGATACGCAGTATTTT. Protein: CASSLGLAGGTDTQYF.

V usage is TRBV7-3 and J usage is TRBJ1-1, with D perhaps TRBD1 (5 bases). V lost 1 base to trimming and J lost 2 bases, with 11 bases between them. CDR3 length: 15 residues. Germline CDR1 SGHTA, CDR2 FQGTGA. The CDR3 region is CASSLKAGGNTEAFF. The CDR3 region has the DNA TGTGCCAGCAGCTTAAAAGCGGGGGGAAACACTGAAGCTTTCTTT. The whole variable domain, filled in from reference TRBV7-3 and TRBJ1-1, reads GAGVSQTPSNKVTEKGKYVELRCDPISGHTALYWYRQSLGQGPEFLIYFQGTGAADDSGLPNDRFFAVRPEGSVSTLKIQRTERGDSAVYLCASSLKAGGNTEAFFGQGTRLTVV.

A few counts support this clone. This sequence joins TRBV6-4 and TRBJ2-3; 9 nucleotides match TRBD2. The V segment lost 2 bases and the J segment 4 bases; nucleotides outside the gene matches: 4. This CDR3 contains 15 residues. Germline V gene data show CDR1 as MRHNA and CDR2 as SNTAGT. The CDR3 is CASSDKAGGSDTQYF. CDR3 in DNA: TGTGCCAGCAGTGACAAAGCGGGGGGCTCAGATACGCAGTATTTT.